One sample yielded the 10 T cell receptor beta chains listed below, sequenced in a study of T cell responses to AZD1222 COVID-19 vaccine. Some clones are missing from TCRdb's copy, which holds only in-frame ones; the method was immunoSEQ multiplex PCR. Of 90,000 to 130,000 clones in the sample, 80% to 95% were seen once. The sequenced sample was peripheral blood, obtained on day 0 of AZD1222 vaccination. These receptors were obtained from an adult in good health.

The chain links TRBV7-6 to TRBJ2-1, with 13 bases fitting TRBD2. CDR1 and CDR2 from the germline V gene are SGHVS and FNYEAQ. Germline trimming cut 5 bases from V and 7 bases from J; bases unmatched to any gene: 5. This CDR3 has 15 residues. DNA for the CDR3: TGTGCCAGCAGCCCAGGGACTAGCGGGGCAAATGAGCAGTTCTTC. It codes for CASSPGTSGANEQFF.

V gene TRBV6-2 or TRBV6-3 combines with J gene TRBJ2-2; D perhaps matches TRBD1 (6 bases). V was clipped by 0 bases and J by 2 bases, with 10 bases between them. Germline loops: CDR1 MNHEY, CDR2 SVGEGT. This CDR3 has 16 amino acids. The CDR3 sequence is CASSYSRDINTGELFF. The CDR3 nucleotides are TGTGCCAGCAGTTACTCCCGGGACATCAACACCGGGGAGCTGTTTTTT.

This clone has just one count. V gene TRBV25-1 combines with J gene TRBJ1-2, with D unresolved. Trimming cost V 0 bases and J 5 bases, with 7 bases left between them. The CDR3 runs to 13 residues. Germline V CDR1 and CDR2: MGHDK, SYGVNS. The CDR3 DNA reads TGTGCCAGCAGTGAATACCCAGGTTATGGCTACACCTTC. Translated, it gives CASSEYPGYGYTF.

The rearrangement links TRBV15 to TRBJ1-3; D remains ambiguous. V lost 0 bases to trimming and J lost 1 base, with 7 bases between them. The CDR3 consists of 15 residues. From germline, CDR1 is LNHNV and CDR2 YYDKDF (reference sequence). In DNA form, the CDR3 reads TGTGCCACCAGCAGAGATCGAATATCTGGAAACACCATATATTTT. Its translation is CATSRDRISGNTIYF.

The V call is TRBV19, the J call TRBJ2-2; 12 bases are a match to TRBD2. Germline V gives CDR1 LNHDA, CDR2 SQIVND (reference sequence). The CDR3 has 17 residues. V lost 3 bases and J lost 4; bases outside the gene matches: 6. This chain's CDR3 is CASSMTSGGSGTGELFF. In nucleotides, the CDR3 is TGTGCCAGTAGTATGACTAGCGGGGGCAGTGGCACCGGGGAGCTGTTTTTT.

CDR3 sequence reads: CASSQGAGNTIYF. CDR3 bases: TGTGCCAGCAGCCAGGGCGCTGGAAACACCATATATTTT. V usage is TRBV3-1 (or the pseudogene TRBV3-2) and J usage is TRBJ1-3; D not resolved. Per germline, CDR1 LGHDT and CDR2 YNNKEL (reference sequence). This CDR3 has 13 amino acids. The ends were cut back, 3 bases at V and 2 bases at J, with 5 bases in the middle.

The chain uses TRBV19 and TRBJ1-2, with 7 nucleotides matching TRBD1. V lost 5 bases, J lost 8 bases, and 8 bases stayed unmatched. The CDR3 extends over 13 amino acids. Germline V gives CDR1 LNHDA, CDR2 SQIVND (reference sequence). The CDR3 coding sequence is TGTGCCAGTAGTCCGTGGACAGGCGGGGGCTACACCTTC. As protein: CASSPWTGGGYTF.

V is TRBV28 and J is TRBJ2-2, with D possibly TRBD2 on 7 matching bases. Germline assignment: CDR1 MDHEN and CDR2 SYDVKM. V was pared by 7 bases and J by 7 bases, with 13 bases between. The CDR3 consists of 13 residues. CDR3 residues: CASIRGGVGELFF. Written as DNA, the CDR3 is TGTGCCAGCATCAGAGGGGGGGTCGGGGAGCTGTTTTTT. Filled out from reference TRBV28 and TRBJ2-2, the complete variable domain reads DVKVTQSSRYLVKRTGEKVFLECVQDMDHENMFWYRQDPGLGLRLIYFSYDVKMKEKGDIPEGYSVSREKKERFSLILESASTNQTSMYLCASIRGGVGELFFGEGSRLTVL.

V and J are TRBV2 and TRBJ2-7, with TRBD2 as a possible D gene (5 bases). Deletions cut 3 bases from V and 7 bases from J, with 10 bases between. Looked up from germline, CDR1 is SNHLY and CDR2 is FYNNEI. The CDR3 consists of 12 residues. The DNA of the CDR3 is TGTGCCAGCAGTGAGGGAGCGCTAGAGCAGTACTTC. The encoded protein is CASSEGALEQYF.

The chain recombines TRBV10-3 with TRBJ2-3, with TRBD2 matching 9 bases. Germline loops: CDR1 ENHRY, CDR2 SYGVKD. CDR3 length: 14 residues. The junction had 3 bases not matched to a gene; V was cut back by 6 bases and J by 2 bases. This CDR3 reads CAISGGGDTDTQYF. The CDR3 DNA reads TGTGCCATCAGCGGCGGGGGGGACACAGATACGCAGTATTTT.